Below are 4 T cell receptor beta chains sequenced from a single sample in a study of blood T cells in healthy people across ages. Then a second PCR, running roughly 7 to 11 cycles, was carried out with a sample-barcoded 5' primer and a J-beta primer mix. Using its own MiXCR run on the 5' RACE reads, TCRdb lists one record per CDR3 protein. The repertoire holds 760,000 or so distinct CDR3 sequences, with around 25% as singletons. These data were likewise used in another study, on T cells of mothers and their children.

The sequencing sample was made of blood. The receptors originated from a boy younger than 18 in good health.

This clonotype was seen a handful of times. The chain recombines TRBV29-1 with TRBJ2-7, with 8 nucleotides matching TRBD1. Germline V gives CDR1 SQVTM, CDR2 ANQGSEA. The CDR3 has 11 residues. Trimming removed 7 bases from V and 5 bases from J; junction bases left unmatched: 4. The CDR3 spells CSATGADEQYF. Written as DNA, the CDR3 is TGCAGCGCGACAGGGGCGGACGAGCAGTACTTC.

This clonotype was observed a few times. The V gene is TRBV5-1, the J gene TRBJ1-1; 7 bases match TRBD1. J gave up 0 bases and V 4 bases, and 6 bases lay outside the gene matches. The CDR3 is 15 residues long. Germline CDR1 reads SGHRS; CDR2 reads YFSETQ. CDR3 DNA: TGCGCCAGCAGCATTGGCGGGACAGTGAACACTGAAGCTTTCTTT. This gives the protein CASSIGGTVNTEAFF.

As DNA, the CDR3 is TGTGCCAGCAGCTTGTCCGTCACTGAAGCTTTCTTT. It codes for CASSLSVTEAFF. V usage is TRBV5-6 and J usage is TRBJ1-1; no definite D call. The germline gives CDR1 SGHDT, CDR2 YYEEEE. The CDR3 sequence is 12 residues long. Trimming removed 1 base at V and 4 bases at J, with 5 bases between.

The chain links TRBV11-3 to TRBJ2-7; 11 bases line up with TRBD2. V lost 5 bases, J lost 4 bases, and 7 bases stayed unmatched. The CDR3 length is 15 residues. Germline CDR1 SGHNT, CDR2 YENEEA. CDR3 nucleotides: TGTGCCAGCAGCCCGAATAGCGGGGGGGCTTACGAGCAGTACTTC. Translation: CASSPNSGGAYEQYF.